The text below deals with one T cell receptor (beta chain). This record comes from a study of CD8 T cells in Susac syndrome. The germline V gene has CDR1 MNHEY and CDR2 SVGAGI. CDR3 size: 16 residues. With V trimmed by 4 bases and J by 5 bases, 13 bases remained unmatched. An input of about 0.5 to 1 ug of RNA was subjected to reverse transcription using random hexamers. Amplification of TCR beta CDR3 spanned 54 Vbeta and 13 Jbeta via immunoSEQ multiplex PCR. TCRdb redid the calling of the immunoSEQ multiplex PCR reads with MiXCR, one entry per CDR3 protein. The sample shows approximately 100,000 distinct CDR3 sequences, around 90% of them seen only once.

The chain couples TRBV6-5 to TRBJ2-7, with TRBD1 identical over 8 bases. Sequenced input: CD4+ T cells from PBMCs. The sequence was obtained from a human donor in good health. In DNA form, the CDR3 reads TGTGCCAGCAGTTCTCCTCTTAGGACAGGGTGGAACGAGCAGTACTTC. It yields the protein CASSSPLRTGWNEQYF.